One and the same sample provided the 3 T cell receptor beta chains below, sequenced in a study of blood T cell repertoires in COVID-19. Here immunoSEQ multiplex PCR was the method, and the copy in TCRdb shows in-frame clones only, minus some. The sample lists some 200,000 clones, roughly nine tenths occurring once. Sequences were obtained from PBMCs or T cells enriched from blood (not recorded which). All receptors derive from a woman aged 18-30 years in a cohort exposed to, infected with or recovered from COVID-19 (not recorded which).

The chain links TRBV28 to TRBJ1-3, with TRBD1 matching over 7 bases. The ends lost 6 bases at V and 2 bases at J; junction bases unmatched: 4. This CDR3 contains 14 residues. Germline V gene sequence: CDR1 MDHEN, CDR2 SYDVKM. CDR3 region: CASSLTGPGNTIYF. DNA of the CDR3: TGTGCCAGCAGCTTGACAGGGCCTGGAAACACCATATATTTT.

The CDR3 loop reads CASRIREEETQYF. CDR3 nucleotides: TGTGCCAGCAGAATCAGGGAAGAAGAGACCCAGTACTTC. V and J are TRBV27 and TRBJ2-5, with a tentative D call TRBD1 (5 bases). V was shortened by 6 bases and J by 3 bases, with 11 bases between the two germline ends. The germline CDR1 and CDR2 sequences are MNHEY and SMNVEV (reference sequence). The CDR3 is 13 amino acids.

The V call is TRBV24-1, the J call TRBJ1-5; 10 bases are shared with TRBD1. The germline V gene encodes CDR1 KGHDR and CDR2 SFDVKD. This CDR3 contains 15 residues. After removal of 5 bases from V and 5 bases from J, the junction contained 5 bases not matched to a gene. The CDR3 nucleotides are TGTGCCACCAGTGTCGGACAGGGGGATCATCAGCCCCAGCATTTT. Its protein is CATSVGQGDHQPQHF.